These 32 T cell receptor beta chains originate from one sample sequenced in a study of T cell changes during pregnancy in multiple sclerosis. The repertoire was sequenced with immunoSEQ multiplex PCR; TCRdb's copy has only in-frame clones and lacks some. The profile covers 70,000 to 100,000 clones, with approximately 92% appearing a single time and under 1.5% taken by the ten largest. This specimen was peripheral blood, taken in the third trimester of pregnancy. The receptors derive from a female donor in good health, enrolled as a control in a pregnancy study.

This chain links TRBV4-1 with TRBJ2-5, with 7 bases matching TRBD1. Germline V gene sequence: CDR1 MGHRA, CDR2 YSYEKL. Trimming cost V 2 bases and J 0 bases; bases outside gene matches: 3. The CDR3 length is 15 residues. The CDR3 region is CASSQPDRDQETQYF. CDR3 in DNA: TGCGCCAGCAGCCAACCTGACAGGGACCAAGAGACCCAGTACTTC.

The rearrangement joins TRBV6-1 to TRBJ1-5, with a weak D call TRBD1 (6 bases). Looked up from germline, CDR1 is MNHNS and CDR2 is SASEGT. V shed 3 bases and J shed 3 bases, with 15 bases lying between them. CDR3 length: 16 residues. The CDR3 here is CASSEATGWVNQPQHF. In DNA form, the CDR3 reads TGTGCCAGCAGTGAGGCGACAGGATGGGTCAATCAGCCCCAGCATTTT.

The chain carries TRBV7-2 and TRBJ2-1, with a possible D match to TRBD2 (5 bases). V was clipped by 5 bases and J by 5 bases, with 10 bases between them. There are 13 residues in the CDR3. CDR1 SGHTA and CDR2 FQGNSA come from the germline V gene. The CDR3: CASSLGLNNEQFF. CDR3 bases: TGTGCCAGCAGCCTAGGACTTAACAATGAGCAGTTCTTC.

This chain uses TRBV28 with TRBJ1-2; 9 bases fit TRBD1. This CDR3 comprises 14 residues. Trimming cost V 4 bases and J 8 bases; bases outside gene matches: 8. Germline CDR1 MDHEN, CDR2 SYDVKM. This CDR3 is CASSSPGTGHGYTF. The CDR3 DNA is TGTGCCAGCAGTTCCCCCGGGACAGGGCACGGCTACACCTTC.

CDR3 DNA: TGTGCCAGCAGTGCCTCCCTAGGTGGGAGACAAGAGACCCAGTACTTC. This encodes CASSASLGGRQETQYF. The chain carries TRBV6-1 and TRBJ2-5; tentative D call: TRBD2 (5 bases). CDR3 size: 16 residues. The V and J ends lost 4 bases and 2 bases respectively, with 17 bases between them. From germline, CDR1 is MNHNS and CDR2 SASEGT.

This chain uses TRBV29-1 with TRBJ2-2; 7 bases align to TRBD1. Losses at the gene ends were 6 bases for V and 2 bases for J; bases not matched to a gene: 3. Germline V gene data show CDR1 as SQVTM and CDR2 as ANQGSEA. The CDR3 is 13 residues long. The CDR3 here is CSVDRSNTGELFF. For the CDR3, the DNA is TGCAGCGTGGACAGGAGCAACACCGGGGAGCTGTTTTTT.

The chain carries TRBV15 and TRBJ2-7; TRBD2 matches 7 bases. CDR3 length: 15 amino acids. CDR1 LNHNV and CDR2 YYDKDF come from the germline V gene (reference sequence). V dropped 0 bases and J dropped 2; count of bases not matched to a gene: 4. In DNA form, the CDR3 reads TGTGCCACCAGCAGAGATGTGGGAGGGCCCTACGAGCAGTACTTC. Residues: CATSRDVGGPYEQYF.

This clone has only one observation. This chain connects TRBV5-5 to TRBJ2-1, with 13 bases that match TRBD2. The CDR3 contains 18 residues. Germline V gene data show CDR1 as SGHKS and CDR2 as YYEKEE (reference sequence). V trimming: 4 bases; J trimming: 4 bases; junction bases outside the gene matches: 11. The CDR3 here is CASSPGTSGTGKYNEQFF. As DNA, the CDR3 is TGTGCCAGCAGCCCGGGGACTAGCGGGACGGGGAAGTACAATGAGCAGTTCTTC.

The chain carries TRBV2 and TRBJ2-5, with D maybe TRBD1 (6 bases). Per the germline V gene, CDR1 is SNHLY and CDR2 is FYNNEI. The length of the CDR3 is 13 residues. Deletions cut 7 bases from V and 7 bases from J, with 16 bases between. CDR3 sequence (DNA): TGTGCCAGCATAGACAGGCCCCAGGGGACCCAGTACTTC. Translated, it gives CASIDRPQGTQYF.

J is TRBJ2-7 and V is TRBV25-1; 7 bases fit TRBD2. Germline CDR1 reads MGHDK; CDR2 reads SYGVNS. The CDR3 has 14 amino acids. Trimming removed 3 bases from V and 2 bases from J; junction bases left unmatched: 4. CDR3 coding DNA: TGTGCCAGCAGTGATAGCGGGCGAGCCTACGAGCAGTACTTC. Its protein is CASSDSGRAYEQYF.

V is TRBV6-1 and J is TRBJ2-7; 8 nucleotides match TRBD1. J gave up 2 bases and V 7 bases, and 4 bases lay outside the gene matches. The CDR3 covers 13 residues. The germline V gene encodes CDR1 MNHNS and CDR2 SASEGT. Here the CDR3 reads CASNPDRAYEQYF. DNA for the CDR3: TGTGCCAGCAACCCGGACAGGGCCTACGAGCAGTACTTC.

CDR3 amino acids: CASSDSLSGNTIYF. CDR3 nucleotides: TGTGCCAGCAGTGACAGTCTCTCTGGAAACACCATATATTTT. This chain uses TRBV2 with TRBJ1-3; D unresolved. V was cut by 3 bases and J by 0 bases, with 6 bases left in between. The V gene's germline CDR1 is SNHLY and CDR2 FYNNEI. The CDR3 covers 14 residues.

J is TRBJ2-7 and V is TRBV5-3, with TRBD2 identical over 11 bases. TRBV5-3 is known as an ORF, though its function is uncertain. This CDR3 spans 17 amino acids. V shed 5 bases and J 1 base; nucleotides not matched to a gene: 11. CDR3 nucleotides: TGTGCCAGAAGTAAAGGACTAGCGGGTCTTGTTTCCTACGAGCAGTACTTC. This sequence encodes CARSKGLAGLVSYEQYF.

This chain uses TRBV2 with TRBJ2-1; D not resolved. CDR3 size: 14 residues. V was cut by 5 bases and J by 6 bases, with 14 bases left in between. CDR1 is SNHLY, CDR2 FYNNEI, per germline. In nucleotides, the CDR3 is TGTGCCAGCAGTCCTATCGTCGATAGCAATGAGCAGTTCTTC. Residues: CASSPIVDSNEQFF.

This clone was found once. The rearrangement uses TRBV29-1 and TRBJ2-5; D remains unclear. The DNA end lines up better with TRBJ2-7; the J call may be wrong. Germline V lookup: CDR1 SQVTM, CDR2 ANQGSEA. The CDR3 spans 12 residues. In DNA, the CDR3 is TGCAGCGTTGAGCTGACTGACTACGAGCAGTACTTC. It encodes CSVELTDYEQYF.

The chain carries TRBV4-1 and TRBJ2-5, with a weak D call TRBD2 (6 bases). This CDR3 is 13 amino acids long. With 0 bases removed from V and 5 bases from J, the gap between germline ends came to 7 bases. Germline values: CDR1 MGHRA, CDR2 YSYEKL. The CDR3 here is CASSQDAGETQYF. CDR3 sequence (DNA): TGCGCCAGCAGCCAAGATGCGGGGGAGACCCAGTACTTC.

The chain combines TRBV6-6 with TRBJ2-2; D may be TRBD1 (6 bases). Germline V gene data show CDR1 as MNHNY and CDR2 as SVGAGI (reference sequence). With 6 bases removed from V and 6 bases from J, the gap between germline ends came to 11 bases. The CDR3 loop spans 13 amino acids. CDR3 in amino acids: CASSLQGSGELFF. CDR3 sequence (DNA): TGTGCCAGCAGCTTACAGGGTTCCGGGGAGCTGTTTTTT.

The chain is built from TRBV14 and TRBJ2-2; TRBD2 matches at 11 bases. This CDR3 comprises 17 residues. Germline V lookup: CDR1 SGHDN, CDR2 FVKESK. The trim removed 3 bases at V and 4 bases at J, leaving 7 bases unmatched. CDR3 loop: CASSHPTSGSPTGELFF. CDR3 coding DNA: TGTGCCAGCAGCCATCCCACTAGCGGGAGCCCCACCGGGGAGCTGTTTTTT. Combining the CDR3 with reference TRBV14 and TRBJ2-2 gives the whole variable domain EAGVTQFPSHSVIEKGQTVTLRCDPISGHDNLYWYRRVMGKEIKFLLHFVKESKQDESGMPNNRFLAERTGGTYSTLKVQPAELEDSGVYFCASSHPTSGSPTGELFFGEGSRLTVL.

This clone has more than one count but fewer than ten. The J gene is TRBJ1-1, the V gene TRBV28; D gene uncertain. The CDR3 length is 12 residues. Germline CDR1 reads MDHEN; CDR2 reads SYDVKM. The V gene lost 3 bases and the J gene lost 5 bases, with 7 bases spanning the gap. The CDR3: CASSLLRTEAFF. The CDR3 DNA reads TGTGCCAGCAGTTTGTTACGGACTGAAGCTTTCTTT.

This clone is a singleton in its sample. The V gene is TRBV11-3, the J gene TRBJ2-1; 8 positions agree with TRBD2. V lost 3 bases and J lost 2; bases outside the gene matches: 3. This CDR3 has 15 amino acids. Germline lookup yields CDR1 SGHNT and CDR2 YENEEA. CDR3 region: CASSLSGSPYNEQFF. The DNA of the CDR3 is TGTGCCAGCAGCTTGAGCGGGAGCCCCTACAATGAGCAGTTCTTC.

The gene calls are TRBV7-8 and TRBJ2-1; 12 nucleotides agree with TRBD2. Germline lookup yields CDR1 SGHVS and CDR2 FQNEAQ. CDR3 length: 16 amino acids. The V gene end was trimmed by 5 bases and the J gene end by 3 bases; junction bases not matched to a gene: 5. The CDR3 region has the DNA TGTGCCAGCAGCAGCCGGGGACTAGCGGGCTACAATGAGCAGTTCTTC. Its protein product is CASSSRGLAGYNEQFF.

The chain has TRBV15 and TRBJ2-3; possible D gene TRBD1, 5 bases. The V and J ends lost 5 bases and 6 bases respectively, with 12 bases between them. Germline values: CDR1 LNHNV, CDR2 YYDKDF (reference sequence). The CDR3 loop spans 13 amino acids. The chain's CDR3 is CATSATSGDTQYF. DNA for the CDR3: TGTGCCACCAGCGCCACCTCAGGGGATACGCAGTATTTT.

This clone was recorded once. V is TRBV29-1 and J is TRBJ2-7; 11 bases map to TRBD2. CDR1 and CDR2 from the germline V gene are SQVTM and ANQGSEA. The CDR3 spans 15 residues. J was trimmed by 7 bases and V by 4 bases; bases with no gene match: 12. CDR3 loop: CSVAPGTSGRREQYF. In DNA form, the CDR3 reads TGCAGCGTTGCCCCCGGGACTAGCGGCCGCCGAGAGCAGTACTTC.

The chain carries TRBV5-6 and TRBJ2-1; a weak D match, TRBD2 (6 bases). Looked up from germline, CDR1 is SGHDT and CDR2 is YYEEEE. This CDR3 has 17 residues. The V end was cut by 4 bases, the J end by 2 bases, with 19 bases between. The CDR3 here is CASSPRSGYKTYNEQFF. The CDR3 DNA is TGTGCCAGCAGCCCTAGGAGCGGGTATAAGACCTACAATGAGCAGTTCTTC.

This chain uses TRBV11-2 with TRBJ2-2; possibly TRBD1 for D (6 bases). The V and J ends lost 4 bases and 1 base respectively, with 7 bases between them. The germline CDR1 and CDR2 sequences are SGHAT and FQNNGV. The CDR3 has 14 amino acids. The CDR3 bases are TGTGCCAGCAGCTCGACAGGGAACACCGGGGAGCTGTTTTTT. Amino acids: CASSSTGNTGELFF.

V and J are TRBV6-1 and TRBJ2-1; TRBD2 matches 10 bases. Germline V gene lookup returns CDR1 MNHNS and CDR2 SASEGT. The CDR3 is 18 amino acids. V gave up 2 bases and J gave up 7 bases; unmatched junction bases: 14. CDR3 amino acids: CASSERGPLAGVVNEQFF. The CDR3 nucleotides read TGTGCCAGCAGTGAAAGAGGGCCCCTAGCGGGAGTAGTTAATGAGCAGTTCTTC.

The chain has TRBV7-2 and TRBJ2-3; a weak D match, TRBD2 (5 bases). There are 16 residues in the CDR3. Looked up from germline, CDR1 is SGHTA and CDR2 is FQGNSA. V gave up 1 base and J gave up 2 bases, with 13 bases separating them. CDR3 region: CASSLVMGSPTDTQYF. CDR3 coding DNA: TGTGCCAGCAGCTTAGTCATGGGGAGTCCCACAGATACGCAGTATTTT.

This clone was seen more than once but under ten times. This chain links TRBV2 with TRBJ2-7; D ambiguous. The CDR3 is 12 amino acids. V lost 6 bases to trimming and J lost 2 bases, with 8 bases between them. Per germline, CDR1 SNHLY and CDR2 FYNNEI. In DNA, the CDR3 is TGTGCCAGCAGGGAGTTTCCCTACGAGCAGTACTTC. As protein: CASREFPYEQYF.

The J gene is TRBJ2-3, the V gene TRBV28, with TRBD1 as a possible D gene (6 bases). This CDR3 contains 13 residues. Germline-derived CDR1 and CDR2 are MDHEN and SYDVKM. As DNA, the CDR3 is TGTGCGTTGGGGACAACGAAGGGGGATACGCAGTATTTT. It specifies CALGTTKGDTQYF.

This rearrangement joins TRBV5-1 to TRBJ1-4, with 10 bases fitting TRBD1. The J segment lost 4 bases and the V segment lost 4 bases, leaving 4 bases of the junction unmatched. This CDR3 has 15 residues. Germline loops: CDR1 SGHRS, CDR2 YFSETQ. CDR3 residues: CASSPTGGVNEKLFF. The CDR3 DNA follows: TGCGCCAGCAGCCCGACAGGGGGCGTTAATGAAAAACTGTTTTTT.

The chain joins TRBV6-5 to TRBJ1-5, with D possibly being TRBD1 (6 bases). This CDR3 contains 15 residues. Trimming removed 6 bases from V and 7 bases from J, with 19 bases in between. Germline assignment: CDR1 MNHEY and CDR2 SVGAGI. CDR3 coding DNA: TGTGCCAGCAGCCCCGGGGAAGCTAGGGGGCAGCCCCAGCATTTT. Its translation is CASSPGEARGQPQHF.

V is TRBV28 and J is TRBJ2-3; the match to TRBD1 covers 7 bases. Germline trimming cut 6 bases from V and 0 bases from J; bases unmatched to any gene: 6. CDR3 length: 15 amino acids. Germline CDR1 is MDHEN and CDR2 is SYDVKM. CDR3 coding DNA: TGTGCCAGCAGCCAGGGGGAGTTGAGCACAGATACGCAGTATTTT. This gives the protein CASSQGELSTDTQYF.